This T cell receptor (beta chain) was captured by sequencing in a study of blood T cell repertoires in COVID-19. Across the whole study: The origin of the acute and convalescent COVID-19 samples was the United States, Italy and Spain. Sample material is recorded as cDNA or gDNA derived from T cells, B-cell-depleted T cells, or PBMCs.

Libraries were prepared by immunoSEQ multiplex PCR; TCRdb keeps only in-frame clonotypes and omits some of them. The sample yields 70,000 or so clones, around 79% seen once. Trimming removed 6 bases from V and 3 bases from J, with 6 bases in between. Germline V gene sequence: CDR1 SQVTM, CDR2 ANQGSEA. The CDR3 runs 10 residues. This clone was seen more than once but under ten times. This sequence was found in a man in his sixties with acute or convalescent COVID-19. The specimen sequenced was peripheral blood. This chain links TRBV29-1 with TRBJ2-7, with D uncertain. The CDR3 is CSVILYEQYF. The CDR3 DNA sequence: TGCAGCGTCATACTCTACGAGCAGTACTTC.